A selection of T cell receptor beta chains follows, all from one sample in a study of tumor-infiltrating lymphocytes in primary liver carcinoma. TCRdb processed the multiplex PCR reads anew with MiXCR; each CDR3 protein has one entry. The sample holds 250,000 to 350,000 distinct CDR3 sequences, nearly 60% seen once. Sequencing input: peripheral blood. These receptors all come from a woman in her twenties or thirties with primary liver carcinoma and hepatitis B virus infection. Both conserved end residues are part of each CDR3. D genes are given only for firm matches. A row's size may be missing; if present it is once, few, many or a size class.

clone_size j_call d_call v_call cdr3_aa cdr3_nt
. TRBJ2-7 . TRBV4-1 CASSQMGAYEQYF TGCGCCAGCAGCCAAATGGGGGCCTACGAGCAGTACTTC
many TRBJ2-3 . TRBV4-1 CASSPIGFTFDTQYF TGCGCCAGCAGCCCTATTGGATTTACGTTTGATACGCAGTATTTT
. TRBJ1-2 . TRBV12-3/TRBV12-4 CASSLGPAAGYGYTF TGTGCCAGCAGTTTAGGTCCAGCTGCGGGATATGGCTACACCTTC
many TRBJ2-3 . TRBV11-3 CASSAGRRAFDLSTDTQYF TGTGCCAGCAGCGCCGGAAGACGGGCGTTCGACCTAAGCACAGATACGCAGTATTTT
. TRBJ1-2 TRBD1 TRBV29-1 CSTRTGSGYTF TGCAGCACAAGGACAGGGAGTGGCTACACCTTC
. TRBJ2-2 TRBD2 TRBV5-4 CASSPRPGTSGTGELFF TGTGCCAGCAGCCCGCGTCCCGGGACTAGCGGGACCGGGGAGCTGTTTTTT
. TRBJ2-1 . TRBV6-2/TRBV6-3 CASSYWPRTAYNEQFF TGTGCCAGCAGTTATTGGCCGAGGACAGCCTACAATGAGCAGTTCTTC
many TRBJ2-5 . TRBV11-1 CASSLPRAPRKRDETQYF TGTGCCAGCAGCTTACCCAGGGCCCCGCGGAAGAGGGATGAGACCCAGTACTTC
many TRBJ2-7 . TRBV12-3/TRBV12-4 CASSLVVYEQYF TGTGCCAGCAGTTTAGTGGTCTACGAGCAGTACTTC
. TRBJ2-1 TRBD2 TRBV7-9 CAIDGAGGGNNEQFF TGTGCCATTGATGGAGCGGGAGGGGGGAACAATGAGCAGTTCTTC
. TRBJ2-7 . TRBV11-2 CASRGTVDEQYF TGTGCCAGCAGGGGGACTGTCGACGAGCAGTACTTT
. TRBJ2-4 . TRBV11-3 CASGPKTVSLENIQCF TGTGCCAGCGGCCCCAAAACCGTCAGTTTAGAAAACATTCAGTGCTTC
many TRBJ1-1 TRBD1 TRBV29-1 CSVKGAFADTEAFF TGCAGCGTGAAGGGGGCTTTTGCGGACACTGAAGCTTTCTTT
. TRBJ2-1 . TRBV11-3 CASSLSGSGGNEQFF TGTGCCAGCAGCCTAAGTGGGTCGGGTGGTAATGAGCAGTTCTTC
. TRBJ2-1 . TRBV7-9 CASSPPTGSYNEQFF TGTGCCAGCAGCCCGCCCACTGGCTCCTACAATGAGCAGTTCTTC
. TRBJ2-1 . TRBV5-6 CASNLARGGTLHREQFF TGTGCCAGCAACTTGGCGCGGGGCGGGACCCTACATAGGGAGCAGTTCTTC
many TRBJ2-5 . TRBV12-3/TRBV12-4 CASSLGRRETQYF TGTGCCAGCAGTTTAGGCAGGCGAGAGACCCAGTACTTC
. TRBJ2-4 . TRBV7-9 CASSWDTARDIQYF TGTGCCAGCAGCTGGGATACTGCAAGGGACATTCAGTACTTC
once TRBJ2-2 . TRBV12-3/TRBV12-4 CASSFACPPGELFF TGTGCCAGCAGTTTTGCATGTCCCCCCGGGGAGCTGTTTTTT
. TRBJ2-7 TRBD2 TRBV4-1 CASSQRTSEAYEQYF TGCGCCAGCAGCCAGAGGACTAGCGAAGCCTACGAGCAGTACTTC
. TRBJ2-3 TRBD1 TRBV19 CASSMDRATDTQYF TGTGCCAGTAGTATGGACAGGGCCACAGATACGCAGTATTTT
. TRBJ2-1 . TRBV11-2 CVSSLVGTYNVQFF TGTGTCAGCAGCTTAGTAGGGACGTACAATGTGCAGTTCTTC
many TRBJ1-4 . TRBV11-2 CASSLGTRTGGLFF TGTGCCAGCAGCTTGGGGACGAGGACGGGAGGATTGTTTTTT
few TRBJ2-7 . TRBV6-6 CASSYFKREAGIEQYF TGTGCCAGCAGTTACTTCAAAAGGGAAGCGGGTATCGAGCAGTACTTC
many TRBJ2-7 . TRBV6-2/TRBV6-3 CASSPGPIYEQYF TGTGCCAGCAGTCCTGGACCGATCTACGAGCAGTACTTC
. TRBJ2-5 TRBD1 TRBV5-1 CASSFGQGGAVGETQYF TGCGCCAGCAGCTTCGGACAGGGGGGTGCAGTCGGGGAGACCCAGTACTTC
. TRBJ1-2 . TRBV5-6 CASSLTDNYGYTF TGTGCCAGCAGCTTGACCGATAACTATGGCTACACCTTC
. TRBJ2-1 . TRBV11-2 CASSLRYGTHERFF TGTGCCAGCAGCTTGAGATACGGGACACACGAGCGGTTCTTC
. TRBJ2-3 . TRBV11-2 CTSSQGLTDTKYF TGTACCAGCAGCCAAGGACTCACAGATACGAAGTATTTT
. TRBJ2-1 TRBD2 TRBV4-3 CASSPGLLNALERFF TGCGCCAGCAGCCCGGGACTACTGAACGCCCTTGAGCGGTTCTTC
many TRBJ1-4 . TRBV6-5 CASSSPSIGSGEKLFF TGTGCCAGCAGTTCCCCCAGCATCGGTAGTGGTGAAAAACTGTTTTTT
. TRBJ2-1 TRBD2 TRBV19 CASSPLRGAGRHEQFF TGTGCCAGTAGTCCCCTCCGGGGAGCGGGACGACATGAGCAGTTCTTC
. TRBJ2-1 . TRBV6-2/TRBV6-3 CASSHSFVSDDEQFF TGTGCCAGCAGTCACTCTTTTGTGAGCGACGATGAGCAGTTCTTC
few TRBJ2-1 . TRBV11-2 CASSLVEAGSIEQFF TGTGCCAGCAGCTTAGTTGAGGCTGGCTCCATTGAGCAGTTCTTC
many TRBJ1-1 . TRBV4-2 CASSQEVAGTSEAFF TGTGCCAGCAGCCAAGAGGTGGCAGGGACCAGTGAAGCTTTCTTT